The next 6 T cell receptor beta chains were all read from a single sample in a study of CD8 T cells in acute hepatitis C reinfection. Study-level points and caveats: TRBV04 and TRBV06 were preferentially used in all groups, not explained by naive pool overrepresentation.

The table came from immunoSEQ multiplex PCR; TCRdb's copy has only in-frame clones and leaves some out. The profile covers 900 to 1,400 clones, with about 62% appearing a single time and roughly 11% taken by the ten largest. This sample's time point: at least 347 days after estimated infection, following spontaneous clearance. No in vitro expansion preceded sequencing of these hepatitis C virus-specific cells, which were studied ex vivo. Sample: HCV NS3-1073 tetramer-sorted CD8+ T cells from PBMCs, taken at follow-up. These receptors originate from a man aged 35 to 55 who spontaneously cleared hepatitis C infection.

This clone appeared a few times. V gene TRBV11-2 combines with J gene TRBJ2-2; D is perhaps TRBD1 or TRBD2 (6 bases each). Trimming removed 4 bases from V and 0 bases from J, with 15 bases in between. The CDR3 consists of 17 residues. Per germline, CDR1 SGHAT and CDR2 FQNNGV. The CDR3: CASSSEPGAPNTGELFF. The CDR3 region has the DNA TGTGCCAGCAGCTCTGAACCGGGGGCACCGAACACCGGGGAGCTGTTTTTT.

Of note for this clone: Distinct nucleotide sequences in the sample also encode this CDR3. The genes are TRBV13 and TRBJ1-2; TRBD1 might be the D (6 bases). Germline CDR1 is PRHDT and CDR2 is FYEKMQ (reference sequence). The V gene lost 4 bases and the J gene lost 1 base, with 22 bases spanning the gap. The CDR3 has 18 residues. Here the CDR3 reads CASSYPAREGGLNYGYTF. The CDR3 nucleotides are TGTGCCAGCAGCTATCCGGCGAGGGAGGGGGGGCTTAACTATGGCTACACCTTC.

By share, this clone ranks as large. The chain combines TRBV2 with TRBJ2-7; D is undetermined. This CDR3 region has 18 residues. CDR1 and CDR2 from the germline V gene are SNHLY and FYNNEI. V was cut by 0 bases and J by 2 bases, with 20 bases left in between. In nucleotides, the CDR3 is TGTGCCAGCAGTGAAGCCCCCGGCTCCTCAATGACCCCCTACGAGCAGTACTTC. It is translated as CASSEAPGSSMTPYEQYF.

This clone showed up just once. J is TRBJ1-2 and V is TRBV4-3, with D hard to call. Deletions cut 0 bases from V and 2 bases from J, with 10 bases between. Germline lookup yields CDR1 LGHNA and CDR2 YSLEER. CDR3 length equals 15 residues. The chain's CDR3 is CASSQDSLLNYGYTF. CDR3 coding DNA: TGCGCCAGCAGCCAAGATAGTCTTTTAAACTATGGCTACACCTTC.

This chain joins TRBV7-2 and TRBJ2-7, with 7 bases matching TRBD2. V lost 0 bases to trimming and J lost 3 bases; unmatched junction nucleotides: 8. Germline V lookup: CDR1 SGHTA, CDR2 FQGNSA. This CDR3 has 16 amino acids. Written as DNA, the CDR3 is TGTGCCAGCAGCTTAGCGGGGACGGGAGGAGACTACGAGCAGTACTTC. It translates to CASSLAGTGGDYEQYF.

The chain has TRBV2 and TRBJ1-6; D is uncertain. CDR1 and CDR2 (germline): SNHLY, FYNNEI. The CDR3 runs to 14 residues. Trimming shortened V by 0 bases and J by 8 bases, and 8 bases separated the two germline ends. In DNA, the CDR3 is TGTGCCAGCAGTGAAGCCTCAACTCATTCACCCCTCCACTTT. This translates into CASSEASTHSPLHF.